This T cell receptor beta chain was documented in a study of blood T cell repertoires in COVID-19. Study information: In each case, the material was cDNA or gDNA derived from T cells, B-cell-depleted T cells, or PBMCs.

The protocol was immunoSEQ multiplex PCR, while the TCRdb copy is restricted to in-frame clones and leaves out a portion. The sample contains roughly 28,000 clones, nearly 90% of which appear only once. The V gene's germline CDR1 is WNHNN and CDR2 SYGVQD (reference sequence). J was trimmed by 7 bases and V by 4 bases; bases with no gene match: 4. This CDR3 region has 14 residues. The clonotype was recovered from a human donor in a cohort sampled during active COVID-19. Material for sequencing was peripheral blood. The chain links TRBV10-1 to TRBJ2-1; 10 bases fit TRBD2. Here the CDR3 DNA reads TGCGCCAGCAGTGCTAGCGGGAGAAGGAATGAGCAGTTCTTC. Translated: CASSASGRRNEQFF.